Many counts were recorded for the clone carrying this TCR beta chain. Its cognate antigen is unknown. This sample is part of a study of T cell repertoires in cytomegalovirus infection. Study-wide background: Peptides in the study included HLA-C-restricted and HLA-B-restricted CMV epitopes. Based on public TCR beta signatures, there were indications of CMV infection and of a matching HLA type.

TCRdb re-analysed the reads in MiXCR, keeping a single row per CDR3 protein. The sample comprises 750,000 to 900,000 distinct CDR3 sequences, 29% of which are singletons, and about an eighth rests with the top ten. Study-wide points: Identification of carriers of CMV plus the relevant HLA was achieved through cumulative public TCR beta family frequency. HLA-C-restricted TCR beta clonotypes specific for CMV led the ex vivo response.

V lost 5 bases, J lost 6 bases, and 10 bases lay in between. The CDR3 totals 13 residues. The germline CDR1 and CDR2 sequences are KGHDR and SFDVKD. Sequences were derived from cultured CD8+ T cells from PBMCs, sampled from culture after CMV antigen stimulation. J is TRBJ2-1 and V is TRBV24-1; D is ambiguous. This receptor was taken from a human donor in good health (CMV status not recorded). Some clones in this sample may be carry-over from other donors' samples. DNA for the CDR3: TGTGCCACCAGTGGGGCCCCAGGCAATGAGCAGTTCTTC. Translated, it gives CATSGAPGNEQFF.